A single T cell receptor beta chain is shown here with its context. Antigen specificity is unknown. The data were taken from a study of radiotherapy plus CTLA-4 blockade in lung cancer. Study-level information: Patients showed objective responses in 15% to 20% of cases, and disease control was achieved by around 30%. Study results and limitations: Clones of tumor-derived TCRs expanded in blood after radiotherapy plus ipilimumab.

Some clones are missing from TCRdb's copy, which holds only in-frame ones; the method was immunoSEQ multiplex PCR. Here the sample spans over 95,000 clones, 65% to 80% being singletons. The CDR3 length is 18 residues. In germline, CDR1 is SGHTA, CDR2 FQGNSA. J was trimmed by 6 bases and V by 2 bases; bases with no gene match: 9. This clonotype was obtained from a human donor with non-small cell lung cancer who had a partial response to radiotherapy plus ipilimumab. Some clones in this sample may be carry-over from other donors' samples. The V gene is TRBV7-2, the J gene TRBJ2-2; 13 nucleotides match TRBD2. Sequences were derived from peripheral blood, sampled from a patient treated with radiotherapy plus ipilimumab. The CDR3 nucleotides are TGTGCCAGCAGCTTATTGCGGACTAGCGGGGGTCGGGCCGGGGAGCTGTTTTTT. Translating it yields CASSLLRTSGGRAGELFF.